This section outlines one TCR beta chain sequence together with its context. These data belong to a study of blood T cell repertoires in COVID-19. About the study: There were acute and convalescent COVID-19 samples, and they came from the United States, Italy and Spain. T cells, B-cell-depleted T cells, or PBMCs provided the cDNA or gDNA that served as material.

The data were produced by immunoSEQ multiplex PCR, yet TCRdb's version contains in-frame clones alone and is incomplete. This table has 350,000 to 450,000 clones, around 87% appearing once. Seattle cases were enrolled at active infection and followed longitudinally. Sequencing was done on a sample of peripheral blood. This sequence originates from a woman aged 60-75 years with COVID-19, enrolled during active disease.

The CDR3 spells CSVAYRGRDEKLFF. CDR3 nucleotide sequence: TGCAGCGTTGCCTACAGGGGGCGCGACGAAAAACTGTTTTTT. The V call is TRBV29-1, the J call TRBJ1-4, with 9 bases lining up with TRBD1. Germline V CDR1 and CDR2: SQVTM, ANQGSEA. V lost 4 bases to trimming and J lost 8 bases; unmatched junction nucleotides: 8. This CDR3 is built from 14 residues.